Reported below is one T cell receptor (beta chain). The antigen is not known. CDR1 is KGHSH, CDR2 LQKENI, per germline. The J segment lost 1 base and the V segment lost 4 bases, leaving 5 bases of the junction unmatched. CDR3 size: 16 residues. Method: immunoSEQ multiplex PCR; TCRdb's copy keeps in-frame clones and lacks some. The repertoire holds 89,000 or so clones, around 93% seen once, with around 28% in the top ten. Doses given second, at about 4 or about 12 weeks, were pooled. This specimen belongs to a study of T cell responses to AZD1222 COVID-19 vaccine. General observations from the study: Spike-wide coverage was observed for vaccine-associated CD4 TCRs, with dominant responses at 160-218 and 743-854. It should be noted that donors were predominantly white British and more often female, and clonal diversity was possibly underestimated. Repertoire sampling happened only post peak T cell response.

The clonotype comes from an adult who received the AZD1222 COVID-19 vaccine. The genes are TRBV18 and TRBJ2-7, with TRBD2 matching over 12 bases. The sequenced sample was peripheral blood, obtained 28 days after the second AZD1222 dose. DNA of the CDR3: TGTGCCAGCTCACTTCGGACTAGCGGGAATTCCTACGAGCAGTACTTC. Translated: CASSLRTSGNSYEQYF.